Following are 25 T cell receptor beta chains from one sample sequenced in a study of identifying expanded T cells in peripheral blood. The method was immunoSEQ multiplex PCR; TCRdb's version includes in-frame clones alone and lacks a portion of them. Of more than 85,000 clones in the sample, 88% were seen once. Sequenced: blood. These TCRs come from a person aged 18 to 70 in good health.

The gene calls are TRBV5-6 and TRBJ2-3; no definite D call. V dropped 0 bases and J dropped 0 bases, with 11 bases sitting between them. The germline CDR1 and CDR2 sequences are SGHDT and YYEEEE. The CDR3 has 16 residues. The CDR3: CASSLVGLTSTDTQYF. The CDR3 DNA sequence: TGTGCCAGCAGCTTGGTTGGGCTTACTAGCACAGATACGCAGTATTTT.

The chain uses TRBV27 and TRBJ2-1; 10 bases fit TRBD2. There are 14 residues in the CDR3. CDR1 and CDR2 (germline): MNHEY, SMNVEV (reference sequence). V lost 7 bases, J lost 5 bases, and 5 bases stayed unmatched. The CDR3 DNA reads TGTGCCAGCAATCTAGCGGGGGCGAACAATGAGCAGTTCTTC. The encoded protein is CASNLAGANNEQFF.

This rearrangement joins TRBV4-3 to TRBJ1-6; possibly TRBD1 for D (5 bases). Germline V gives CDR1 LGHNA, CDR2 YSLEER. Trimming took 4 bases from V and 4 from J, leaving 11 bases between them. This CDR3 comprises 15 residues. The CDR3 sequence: CASSPGARYNSPLHF. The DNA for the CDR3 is TGCGCCAGCAGCCCCGGGGCGAGATATAATTCACCCCTCCACTTT.

CDR3 protein: CASIGQGNGYTF. CDR3 nucleotides: TGTGCCAGCATCGGACAGGGGAATGGCTACACCTTC. J is TRBJ1-2 and V is TRBV2, with 9 positions matching TRBD1. The germline V gene encodes CDR1 SNHLY and CDR2 FYNNEI. The CDR3 sequence is 12 residues long. V was clipped by 7 bases and J by 6 bases; unmatched bases: 3.

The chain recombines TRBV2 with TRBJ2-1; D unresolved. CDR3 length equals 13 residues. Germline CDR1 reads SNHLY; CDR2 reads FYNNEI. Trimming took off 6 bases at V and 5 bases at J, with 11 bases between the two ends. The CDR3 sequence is CASRVDQNNEQFF. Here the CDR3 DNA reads TGTGCCAGCAGGGTGGACCAAAACAATGAGCAGTTCTTC.

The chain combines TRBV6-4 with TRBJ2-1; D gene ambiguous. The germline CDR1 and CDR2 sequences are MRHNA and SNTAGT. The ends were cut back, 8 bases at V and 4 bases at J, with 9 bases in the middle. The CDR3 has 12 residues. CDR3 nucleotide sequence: TGTGCCAGCTCAAACCAGTACAATGAGCAGTTCTTC. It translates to CASSNQYNEQFF.

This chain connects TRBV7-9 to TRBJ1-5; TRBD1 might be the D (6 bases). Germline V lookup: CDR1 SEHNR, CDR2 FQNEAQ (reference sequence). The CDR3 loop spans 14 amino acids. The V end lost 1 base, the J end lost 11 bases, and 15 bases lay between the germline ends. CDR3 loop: CASSLDRDAGSQHF. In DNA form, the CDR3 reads TGTGCCAGCAGCTTAGACAGGGACGCCGGGTCCCAGCATTTT.

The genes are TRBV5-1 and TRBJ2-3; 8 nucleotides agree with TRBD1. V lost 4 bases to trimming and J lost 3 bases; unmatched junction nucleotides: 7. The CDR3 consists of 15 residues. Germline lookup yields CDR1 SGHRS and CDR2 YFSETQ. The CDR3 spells CASSLRDRGTDTQYF. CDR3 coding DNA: TGCGCCAGCAGCCTGAGAGACAGGGGAACAGATACGCAGTATTTT.

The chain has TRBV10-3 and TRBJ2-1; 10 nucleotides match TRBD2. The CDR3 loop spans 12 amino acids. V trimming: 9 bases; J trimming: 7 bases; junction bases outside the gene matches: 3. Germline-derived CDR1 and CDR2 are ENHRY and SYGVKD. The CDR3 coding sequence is TGTGCCATGGGACTAGCGCAAAATGAGCAGTTCTTC. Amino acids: CAMGLAQNEQFF.

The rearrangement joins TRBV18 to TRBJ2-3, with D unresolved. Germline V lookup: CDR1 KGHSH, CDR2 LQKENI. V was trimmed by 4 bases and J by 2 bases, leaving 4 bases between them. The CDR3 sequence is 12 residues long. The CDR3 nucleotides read TGTGCCAGCTCACAGAACACAGATACGCAGTATTTT. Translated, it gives CASSQNTDTQYF.

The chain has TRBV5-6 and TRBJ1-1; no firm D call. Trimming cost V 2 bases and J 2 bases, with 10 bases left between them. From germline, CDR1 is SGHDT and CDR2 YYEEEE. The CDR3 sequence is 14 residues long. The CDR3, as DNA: TGTGCCAGCAGCTTAGGGAACTTTAACACTGAAGCTTTCTTT. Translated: CASSLGNFNTEAFF.

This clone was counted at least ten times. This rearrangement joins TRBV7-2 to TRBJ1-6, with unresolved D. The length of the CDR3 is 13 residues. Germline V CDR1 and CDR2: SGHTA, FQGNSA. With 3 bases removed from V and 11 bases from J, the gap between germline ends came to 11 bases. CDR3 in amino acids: CASSFLQETPLHF. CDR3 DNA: TGTGCCAGCAGCTTCCTTCAAGAGACACCCCTCCACTTT.

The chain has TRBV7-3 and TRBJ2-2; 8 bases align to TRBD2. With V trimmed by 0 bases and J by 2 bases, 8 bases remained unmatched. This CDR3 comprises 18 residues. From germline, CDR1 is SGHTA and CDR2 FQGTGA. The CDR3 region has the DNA TGTGCCAGCAGCTTAACCGGCGGGGGGCTTACTAACACCGGGGAGCTGTTTTTT. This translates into CASSLTGGGLTNTGELFF.

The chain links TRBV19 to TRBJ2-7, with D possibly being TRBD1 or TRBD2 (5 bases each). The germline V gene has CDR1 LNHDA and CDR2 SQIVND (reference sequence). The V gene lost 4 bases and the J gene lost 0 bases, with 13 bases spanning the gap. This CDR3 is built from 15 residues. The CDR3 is CASSTGTESSYEQYF. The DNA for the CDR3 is TGTGCCAGTAGTACCGGGACGGAAAGCTCCTACGAGCAGTACTTC.

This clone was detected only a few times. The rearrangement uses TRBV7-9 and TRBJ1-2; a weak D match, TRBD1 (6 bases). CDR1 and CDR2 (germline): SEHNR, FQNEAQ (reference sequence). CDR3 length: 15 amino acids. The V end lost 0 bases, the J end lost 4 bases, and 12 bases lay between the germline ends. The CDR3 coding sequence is TGTGCCAGCAGCTTAGCCCCGCAGGGGTTCTATGGCTACACCTTC. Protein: CASSLAPQGFYGYTF.

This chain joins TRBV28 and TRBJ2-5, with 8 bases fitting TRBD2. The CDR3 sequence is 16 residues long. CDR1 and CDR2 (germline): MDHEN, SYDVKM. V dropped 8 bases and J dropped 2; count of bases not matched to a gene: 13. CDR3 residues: CASQEFTAGDQETQYF. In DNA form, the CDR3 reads TGTGCCAGCCAGGAATTTACAGCGGGGGATCAAGAGACCCAGTACTTC.

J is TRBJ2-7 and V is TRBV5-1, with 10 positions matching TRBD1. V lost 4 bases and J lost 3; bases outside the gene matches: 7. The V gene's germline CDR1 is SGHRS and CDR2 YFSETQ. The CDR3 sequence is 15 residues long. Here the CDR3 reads CASSRLRDRGYEQYF. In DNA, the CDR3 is TGCGCCAGCAGCCGTCTAAGGGACAGGGGCTACGAGCAGTACTTC.

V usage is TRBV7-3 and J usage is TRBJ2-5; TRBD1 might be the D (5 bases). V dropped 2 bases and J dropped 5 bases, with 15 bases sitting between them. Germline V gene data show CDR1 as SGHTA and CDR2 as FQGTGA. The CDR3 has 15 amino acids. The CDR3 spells CASSLLGGQGETQYF. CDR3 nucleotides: TGTGCCAGCAGCTTATTAGGCGGCCAGGGCGAGACCCAGTACTTC.

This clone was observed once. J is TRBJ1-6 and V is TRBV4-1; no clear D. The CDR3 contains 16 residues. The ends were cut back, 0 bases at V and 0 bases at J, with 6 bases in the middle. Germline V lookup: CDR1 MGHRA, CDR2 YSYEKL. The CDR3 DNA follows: TGCGCCAGCAGCCAAGAACGGAGCTCCTATAATTCACCCCTCCACTTT. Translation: CASSQERSSYNSPLHF.

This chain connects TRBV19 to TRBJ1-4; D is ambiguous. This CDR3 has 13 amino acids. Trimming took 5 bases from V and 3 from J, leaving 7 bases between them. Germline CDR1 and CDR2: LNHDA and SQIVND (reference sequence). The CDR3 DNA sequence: TGTGCCAGTAGTCGCAGGCCTAATGAAAAACTGTTTTTT. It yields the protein CASSRRPNEKLFF.

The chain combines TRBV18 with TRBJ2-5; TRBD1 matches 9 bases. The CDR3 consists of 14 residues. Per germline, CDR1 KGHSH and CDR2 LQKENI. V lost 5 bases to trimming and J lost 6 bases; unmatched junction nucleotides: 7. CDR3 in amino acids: CASSSNRGLKTQYF. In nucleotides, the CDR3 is TGTGCCAGCTCATCAAACAGGGGGCTGAAGACCCAGTACTTC.

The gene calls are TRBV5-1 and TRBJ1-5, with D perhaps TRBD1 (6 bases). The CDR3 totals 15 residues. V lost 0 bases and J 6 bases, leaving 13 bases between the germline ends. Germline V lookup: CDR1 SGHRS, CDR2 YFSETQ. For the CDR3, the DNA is TGCGCCAGCAGCTTGGGTTCGGGGGGCTTTCAGCCCCAGCATTTT. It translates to CASSLGSGGFQPQHF.

Written as DNA, the CDR3 is TGTGCCAGCAGTGAACAGGAGGGTCTCCCCTACGAGCAGTACTTC. Residues: CASSEQEGLPYEQYF. The rearrangement links TRBV6-1 to TRBJ2-7, with D perhaps matching TRBD2 (6 bases). The CDR3 runs 15 residues. The ends were cut back, 2 bases at V and 2 bases at J, with 13 bases in the middle. CDR1 MNHNS and CDR2 SASEGT come from the germline V gene.

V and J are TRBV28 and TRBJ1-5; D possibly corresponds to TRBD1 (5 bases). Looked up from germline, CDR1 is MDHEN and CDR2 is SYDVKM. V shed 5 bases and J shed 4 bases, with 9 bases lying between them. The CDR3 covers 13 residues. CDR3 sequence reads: CASSGQVNQPQHF. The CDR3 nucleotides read TGTGCCAGCAGTGGACAAGTTAATCAGCCCCAGCATTTT.

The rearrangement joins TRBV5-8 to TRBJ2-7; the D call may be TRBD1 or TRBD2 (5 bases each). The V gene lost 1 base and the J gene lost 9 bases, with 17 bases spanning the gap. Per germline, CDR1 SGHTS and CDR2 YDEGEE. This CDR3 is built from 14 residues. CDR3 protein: CASSLLGATGTQYF. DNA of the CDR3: TGTGCCAGCAGCTTGCTAGGGGCCACCGGGACGCAGTACTTC.